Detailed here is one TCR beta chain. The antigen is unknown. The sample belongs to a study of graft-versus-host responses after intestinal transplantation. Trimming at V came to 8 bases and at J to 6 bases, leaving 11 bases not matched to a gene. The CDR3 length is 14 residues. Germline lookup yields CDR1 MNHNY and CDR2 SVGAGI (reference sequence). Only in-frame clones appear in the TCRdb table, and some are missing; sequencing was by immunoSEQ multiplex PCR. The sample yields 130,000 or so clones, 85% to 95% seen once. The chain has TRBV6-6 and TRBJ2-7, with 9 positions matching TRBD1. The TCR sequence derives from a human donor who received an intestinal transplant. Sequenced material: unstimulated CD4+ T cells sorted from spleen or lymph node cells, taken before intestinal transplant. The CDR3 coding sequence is TGTGCCAGCGGACAGGGGAGCAAAAAACCCGAGCAGTACTTC. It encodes CASGQGSKKPEQYF.